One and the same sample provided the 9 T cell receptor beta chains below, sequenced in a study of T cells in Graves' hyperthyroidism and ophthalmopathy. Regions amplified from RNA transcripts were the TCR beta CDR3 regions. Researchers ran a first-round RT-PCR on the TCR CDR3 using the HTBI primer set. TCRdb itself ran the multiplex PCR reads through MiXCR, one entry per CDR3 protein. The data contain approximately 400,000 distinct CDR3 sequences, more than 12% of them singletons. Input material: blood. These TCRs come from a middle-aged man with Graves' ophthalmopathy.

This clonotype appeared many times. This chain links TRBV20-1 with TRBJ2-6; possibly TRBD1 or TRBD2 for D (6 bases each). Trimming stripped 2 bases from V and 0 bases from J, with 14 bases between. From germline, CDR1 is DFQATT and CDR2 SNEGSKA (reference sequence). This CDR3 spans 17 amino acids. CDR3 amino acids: CSARRGELISGANVLTF. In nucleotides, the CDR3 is TGCAGTGCTAGAAGGGGGGAGTTGATCTCTGGGGCCAACGTCCTGACTTTC.

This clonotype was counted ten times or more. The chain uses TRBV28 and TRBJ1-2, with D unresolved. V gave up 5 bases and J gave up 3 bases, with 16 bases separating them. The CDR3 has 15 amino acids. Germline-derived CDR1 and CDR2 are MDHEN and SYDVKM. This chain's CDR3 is CASSTLHGIYYGYTF. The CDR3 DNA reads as TGTGCCAGCAGTACCCTCCACGGAATCTACTATGGCTACACCTTC.

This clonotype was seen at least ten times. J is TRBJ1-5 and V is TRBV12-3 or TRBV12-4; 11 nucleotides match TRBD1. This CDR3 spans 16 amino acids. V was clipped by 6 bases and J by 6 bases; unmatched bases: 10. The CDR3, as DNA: TGTGCCAGCAGACGCGCCAGGACAGGGGGCCGTCAGCCCCAGCATTTT. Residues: CASRRARTGGRQPQHF.

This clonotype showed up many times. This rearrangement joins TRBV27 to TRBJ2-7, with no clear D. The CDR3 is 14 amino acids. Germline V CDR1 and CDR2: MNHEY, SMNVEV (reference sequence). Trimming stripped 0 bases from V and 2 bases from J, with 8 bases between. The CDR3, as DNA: TGTGCCAGCAGTTTATCGTCCGGACCCTACGAGCAGTACTTC. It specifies CASSLSSGPYEQYF.

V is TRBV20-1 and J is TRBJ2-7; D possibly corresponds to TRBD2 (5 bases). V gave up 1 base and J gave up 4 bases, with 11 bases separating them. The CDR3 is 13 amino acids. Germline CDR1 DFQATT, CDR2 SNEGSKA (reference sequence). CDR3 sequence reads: CSARVALDYEQYF. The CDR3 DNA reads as TGCAGTGCTAGAGTAGCGCTAGATTACGAGCAGTACTTC.

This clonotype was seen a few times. The CDR3 sequence: CATSDFWGRNQPQHF. CDR3 nucleotides: TGTGCCACCAGTGATTTCTGGGGACGAAATCAGCCCCAGCATTTT. The chain carries TRBV24-1 and TRBJ1-5; tentative D call: TRBD1 (5 bases). This CDR3 spans 15 amino acids. The ends were cut back, 1 base at V and 4 bases at J, with 10 bases in the middle. The germline gives CDR1 KGHDR, CDR2 SFDVKD.

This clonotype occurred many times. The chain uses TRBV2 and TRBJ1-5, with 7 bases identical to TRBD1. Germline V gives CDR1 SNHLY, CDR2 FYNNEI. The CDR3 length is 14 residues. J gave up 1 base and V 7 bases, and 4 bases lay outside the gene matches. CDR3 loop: CASNRGLSNQPQHF. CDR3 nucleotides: TGTGCCAGCAATAGGGGGCTGAGCAATCAGCCCCAGCATTTT.

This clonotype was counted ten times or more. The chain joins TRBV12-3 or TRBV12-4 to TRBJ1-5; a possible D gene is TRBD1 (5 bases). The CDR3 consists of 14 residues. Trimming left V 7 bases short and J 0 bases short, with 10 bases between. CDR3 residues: CASILGGSNQPQHF. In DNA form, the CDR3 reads TGTGCCAGCATCCTCGGGGGTAGCAATCAGCCCCAGCATTTT.

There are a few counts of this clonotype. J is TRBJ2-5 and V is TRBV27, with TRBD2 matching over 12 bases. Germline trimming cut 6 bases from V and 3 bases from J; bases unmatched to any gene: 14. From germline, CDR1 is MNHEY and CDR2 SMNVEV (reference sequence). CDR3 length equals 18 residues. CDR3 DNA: TGTGCCAGCAGATCTCAGACTAGCGGGAGCTTGTGGGAAGAGACCCAGTACTTC. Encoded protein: CASRSQTSGSLWEETQYF.